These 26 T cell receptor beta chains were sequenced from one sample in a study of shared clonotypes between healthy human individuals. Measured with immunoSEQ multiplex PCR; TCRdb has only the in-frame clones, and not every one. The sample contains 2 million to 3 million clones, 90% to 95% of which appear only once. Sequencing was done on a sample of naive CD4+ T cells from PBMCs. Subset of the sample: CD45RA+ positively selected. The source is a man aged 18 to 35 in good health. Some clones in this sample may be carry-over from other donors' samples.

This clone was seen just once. In DNA form, the CDR3 reads TGTGCCAGCAGAAACAGGGGGCCCGAGCAGTACTTC. Its protein product is CASRNRGPEQYF. The chain has TRBV2 and TRBJ2-7; 9 nucleotides line up with TRBD1. The CDR3 runs 12 residues. Germline V lookup: CDR1 SNHLY, CDR2 FYNNEI. The V and J ends lost 6 bases and 6 bases, in that order; junction bases with no gene match: 3. Supplemented by reference TRBV2 and TRBJ2-7, the full variable domain reads EPEVTQTPSHQVTQMGQEVILRCVPISNHLYFYWYRQILGQKVEFLVSFYNNEISEKSEIFDDQFSVERPDGSNFTLKIRSTKLEDSAMYFCASRNRGPEQYFGPGTRLTVT.

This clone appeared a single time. Here the CDR3 reads CASTLGQGYYEQYF. The DNA for the CDR3 is TGTGCCAGCACATTGGGACAGGGCTACTACGAGCAGTACTTC. The chain couples TRBV7-9 to TRBJ2-7, with TRBD1 identical over 9 bases. Trimming removed 7 bases from V and 3 bases from J; junction bases left unmatched: 7. The CDR3 is 14 residues long. CDR1 is SEHNR and CDR2 is FQNEAQ in the germline V gene (reference sequence).

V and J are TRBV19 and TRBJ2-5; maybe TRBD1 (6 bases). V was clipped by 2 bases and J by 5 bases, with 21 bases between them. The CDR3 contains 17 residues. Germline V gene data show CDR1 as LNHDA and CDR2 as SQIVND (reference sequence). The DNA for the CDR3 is TGTGCCAGTAGTATAACCCCCCCCCAGGGGTCTTTGGAGACCCAGTACTTC. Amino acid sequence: CASSITPPQGSLETQYF.

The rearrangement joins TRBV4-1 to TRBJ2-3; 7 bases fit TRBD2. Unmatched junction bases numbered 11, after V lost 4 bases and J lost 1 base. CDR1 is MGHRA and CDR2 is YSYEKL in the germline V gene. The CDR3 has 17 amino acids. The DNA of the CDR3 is TGCGCCAGCAGCCCCCTTGGCCGGACTAGTGGCACAGATACGCAGTATTTT. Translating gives CASSPLGRTSGTDTQYF.

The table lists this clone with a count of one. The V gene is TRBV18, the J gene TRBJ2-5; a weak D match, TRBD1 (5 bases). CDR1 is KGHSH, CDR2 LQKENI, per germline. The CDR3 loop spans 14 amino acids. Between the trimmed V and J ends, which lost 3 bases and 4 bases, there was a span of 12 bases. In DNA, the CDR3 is TGTGCCAGCTCACCTAGCCAGGGCGGAGAGACCCAGTACTTC. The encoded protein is CASSPSQGGETQYF.

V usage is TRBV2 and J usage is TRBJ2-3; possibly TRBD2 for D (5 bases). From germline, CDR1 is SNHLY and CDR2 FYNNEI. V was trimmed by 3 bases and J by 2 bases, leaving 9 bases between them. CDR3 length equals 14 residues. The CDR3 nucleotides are TGTGCCAGCAGTGATCAGCGGAACACAGATACGCAGTATTTT. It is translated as CASSDQRNTDTQYF.

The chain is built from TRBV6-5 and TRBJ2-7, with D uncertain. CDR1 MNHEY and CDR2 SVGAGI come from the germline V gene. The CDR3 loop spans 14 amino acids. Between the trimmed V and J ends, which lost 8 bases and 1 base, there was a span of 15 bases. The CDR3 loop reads CASGASRSSYEQYF. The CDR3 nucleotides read TGTGCCAGCGGCGCTTCGCGAAGTTCCTACGAGCAGTACTTC.

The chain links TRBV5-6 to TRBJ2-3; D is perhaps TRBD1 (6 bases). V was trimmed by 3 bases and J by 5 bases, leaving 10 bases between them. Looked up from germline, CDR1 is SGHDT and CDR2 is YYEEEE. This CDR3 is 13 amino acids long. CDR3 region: CASSSAGEDTQYF. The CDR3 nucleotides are TGTGCCAGCAGCTCCGCAGGGGAAGATACGCAGTATTTT.

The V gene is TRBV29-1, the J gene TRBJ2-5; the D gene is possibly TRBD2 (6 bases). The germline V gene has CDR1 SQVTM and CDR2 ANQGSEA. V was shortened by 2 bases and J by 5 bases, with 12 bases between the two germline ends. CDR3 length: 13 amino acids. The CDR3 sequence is CSVERGRLETQYF. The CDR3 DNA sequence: TGCAGCGTTGAACGGGGGAGGTTGGAGACCCAGTACTTC.

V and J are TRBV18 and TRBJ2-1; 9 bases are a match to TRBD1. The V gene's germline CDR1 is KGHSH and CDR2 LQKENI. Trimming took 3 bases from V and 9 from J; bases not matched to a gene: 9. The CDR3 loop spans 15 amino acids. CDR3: CASSPRGQGLGEQFF. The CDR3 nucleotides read TGTGCCAGCTCACCTCGAGGACAGGGGCTGGGTGAGCAGTTCTTC.

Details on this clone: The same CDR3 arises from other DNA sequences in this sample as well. This CDR3 reads CASSIGLGSYEQYF. In nucleotides, the CDR3 is TGTGCCAGTAGTATAGGGCTGGGGTCCTACGAGCAGTACTTC. The genes are TRBV19 and TRBJ2-7, with D unresolved. The V end was cut by 1 base, the J end by 1 base, with 8 bases between. Germline V lookup: CDR1 LNHDA, CDR2 SQIVND (reference sequence). This CDR3 region has 14 residues.

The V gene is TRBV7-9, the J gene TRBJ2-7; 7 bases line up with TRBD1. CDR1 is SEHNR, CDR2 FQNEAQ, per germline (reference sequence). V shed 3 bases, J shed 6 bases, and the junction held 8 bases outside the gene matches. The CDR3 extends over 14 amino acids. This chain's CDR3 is CASSFLPGGFEQYF. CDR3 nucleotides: TGTGCCAGCAGCTTTTTGCCAGGGGGATTCGAGCAGTACTTC.

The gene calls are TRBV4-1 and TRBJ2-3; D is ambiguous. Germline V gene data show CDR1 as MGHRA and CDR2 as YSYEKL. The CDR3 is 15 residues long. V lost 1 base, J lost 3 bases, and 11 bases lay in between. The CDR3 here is CASSQAPLRTDTQYF. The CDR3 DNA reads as TGCGCCAGCAGCCAAGCCCCCCTGCGTACAGATACGCAGTATTTT.

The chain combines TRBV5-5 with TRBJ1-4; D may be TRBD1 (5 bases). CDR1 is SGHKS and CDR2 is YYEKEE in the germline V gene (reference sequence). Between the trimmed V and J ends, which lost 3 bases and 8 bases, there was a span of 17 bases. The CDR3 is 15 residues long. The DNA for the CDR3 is TGTGCCAGCAGCTCACACCGCCTGGAGGGGGAAAAACTGTTTTTT. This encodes CASSSHRLEGEKLFF.

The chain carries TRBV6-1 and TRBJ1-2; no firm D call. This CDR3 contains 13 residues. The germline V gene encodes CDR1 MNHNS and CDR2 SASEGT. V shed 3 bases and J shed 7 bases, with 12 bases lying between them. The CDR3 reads CASSESLDGGYTF. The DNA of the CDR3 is TGTGCCAGCAGTGAGTCCCTCGATGGTGGCTACACCTTC.

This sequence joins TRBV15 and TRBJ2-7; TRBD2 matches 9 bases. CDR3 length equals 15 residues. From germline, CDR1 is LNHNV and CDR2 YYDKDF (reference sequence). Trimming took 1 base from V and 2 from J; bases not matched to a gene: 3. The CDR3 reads CATSRVVAGAYEQYF. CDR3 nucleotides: TGTGCCACCAGCAGAGTCGTAGCGGGGGCCTACGAGCAGTACTTC.

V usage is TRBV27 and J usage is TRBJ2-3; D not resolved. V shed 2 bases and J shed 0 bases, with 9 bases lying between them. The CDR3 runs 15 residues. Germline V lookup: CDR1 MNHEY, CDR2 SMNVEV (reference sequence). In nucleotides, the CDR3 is TGTGCCAGCAGTTTAGTCAGCACTAGCACAGATACGCAGTATTTT. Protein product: CASSLVSTSTDTQYF.

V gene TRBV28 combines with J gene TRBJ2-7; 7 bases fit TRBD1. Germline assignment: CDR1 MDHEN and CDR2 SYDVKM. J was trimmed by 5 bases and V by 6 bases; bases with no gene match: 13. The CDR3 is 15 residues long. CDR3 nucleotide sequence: TGTGCCAGCAGCCGTACCCGACAGGGTATGGACGAGCAGTACTTC. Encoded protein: CASSRTRQGMDEQYF. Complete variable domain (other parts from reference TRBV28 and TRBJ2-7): DVKVTQSSRYLVKRTGEKVFLECVQDMDHENMFWYRQDPGLGLRLIYFSYDVKMKEKGDIPEGYSVSREKKERFSLILESASTNQTSMYLCASSRTRQGMDEQYFGPGTRLTVT.

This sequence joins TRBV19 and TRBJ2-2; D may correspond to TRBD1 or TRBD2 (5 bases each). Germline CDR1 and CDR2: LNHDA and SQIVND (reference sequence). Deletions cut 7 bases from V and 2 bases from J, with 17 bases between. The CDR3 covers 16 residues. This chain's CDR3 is CASTSPGTVNTGELFF. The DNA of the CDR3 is TGTGCCAGTACTTCACCCGGGACGGTCAACACCGGGGAGCTGTTTTTT.

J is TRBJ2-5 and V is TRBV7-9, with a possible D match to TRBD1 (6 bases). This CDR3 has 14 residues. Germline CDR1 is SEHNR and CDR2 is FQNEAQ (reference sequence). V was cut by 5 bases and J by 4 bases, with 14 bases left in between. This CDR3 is CASSNRARGETQYF. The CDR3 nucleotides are TGTGCCAGCAGCAACAGGGCCCGAGGAGAGACCCAGTACTTC. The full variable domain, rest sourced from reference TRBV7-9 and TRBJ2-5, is DTGVSQNPRHKITKRGQNVTFRCDPISEHNRLYWYRQTLGQGPEFLTYFQNEAQLEKSRLLSDRFSAERPKGSFSTLEIQRTEQGDSAMYLCASSNRARGETQYFGPGTRLLVL.

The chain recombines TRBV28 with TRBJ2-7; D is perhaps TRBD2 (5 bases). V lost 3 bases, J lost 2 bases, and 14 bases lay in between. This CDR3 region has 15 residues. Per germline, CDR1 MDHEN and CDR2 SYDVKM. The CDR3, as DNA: TGTGCCAGCAGTTTCCCAACGGGATCCCCCTACGAGCAGTACTTC. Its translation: CASSFPTGSPYEQYF.

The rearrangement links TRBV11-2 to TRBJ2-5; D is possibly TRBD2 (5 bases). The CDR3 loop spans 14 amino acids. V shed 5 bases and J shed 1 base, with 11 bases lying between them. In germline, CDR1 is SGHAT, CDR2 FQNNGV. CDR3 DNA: TGTGCCAGCAGCCGAGCGGCCCTCCAAGAGACCCAGTACTTC. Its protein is CASSRAALQETQYF.

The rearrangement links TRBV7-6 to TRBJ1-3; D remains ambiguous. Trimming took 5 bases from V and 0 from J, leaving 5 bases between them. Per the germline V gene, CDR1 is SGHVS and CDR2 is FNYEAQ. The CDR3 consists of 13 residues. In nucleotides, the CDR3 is TGTGCCAGCAGCGGATCCTCTGGAAACACCATATATTTT. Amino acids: CASSGSSGNTIYF.

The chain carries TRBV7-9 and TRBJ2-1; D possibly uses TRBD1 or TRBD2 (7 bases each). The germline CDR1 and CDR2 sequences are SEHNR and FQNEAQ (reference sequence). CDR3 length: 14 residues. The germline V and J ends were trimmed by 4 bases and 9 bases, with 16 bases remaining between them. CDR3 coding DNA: TGTGCCAGCAGCTCAAATACAGGGGAGGGTGAGCAGTTCTTC. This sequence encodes CASSSNTGEGEQFF.

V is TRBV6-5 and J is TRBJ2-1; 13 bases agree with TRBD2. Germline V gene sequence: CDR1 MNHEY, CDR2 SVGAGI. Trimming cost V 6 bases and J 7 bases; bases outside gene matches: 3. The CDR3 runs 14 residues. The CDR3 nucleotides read TGTGCCAGCAGACTAGCGGGAGGGCGTAATGAGCAGTTCTTC. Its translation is CASRLAGGRNEQFF.

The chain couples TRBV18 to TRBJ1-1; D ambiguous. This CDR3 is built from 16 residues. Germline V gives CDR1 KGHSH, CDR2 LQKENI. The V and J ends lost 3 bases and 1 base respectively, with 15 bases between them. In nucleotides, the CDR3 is TGTGCCAGCTCACCGATGACGGGGATGGGGAACACTGAAGCTTTCTTT. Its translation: CASSPMTGMGNTEAFF.